These 17 T cell receptor beta chains came from one sample sequenced in a study of T cell clonality in common variable immunodeficiency. Notes on the study in general: Fewer deletions and N-nucleotide insertions were reportedly seen in common variable immunodeficiency TCR beta sequences.

Method: immunoSEQ multiplex PCR; TCRdb's copy keeps in-frame clones and lacks some. Recorded here are about 35,000 clones, none singletons. The antigens of these receptors remain unknown. The sample consisted of peripheral blood mononuclear cells. The source of these receptors is a human donor with common variable immunodeficiency.

The sample holds many counts of this clone. A read error may produce the germline difference seen at one junction end. The read terminates 3 residues before the CDR3 end, so the remaining end is supplied by the germline J gene. V gene TRBV7-7 combines with J gene TRBJ2-1, with TRBD2 identical over 11 bases. CDR1 and CDR2 (germline): SSHAT, FNYEAQ (reference sequence). The CDR3 is 18 amino acids. The sequenced CDR3 bases are TGTGCTAGCAGCTCTGTACCGGAGACTAGCGGGGTATACAATGAG. Translation gives CASSSVPETSGVYNE. The complete CDR3 protein is CASSSVPETSGVYNEQFF.

The table lists this clone with a few counts. The sequence runs out 3 residues before the end of the CDR3; the remainder is reconstructed from the germline J gene. V is TRBV2 and J is TRBJ1-6; D uncertain. The CDR3 consists of 12 residues. The V and J ends lost 6 bases and 7 bases respectively, with 7 bases between them. Germline V lookup: CDR1 SNHLY, CDR2 FYNNEI. CDR3 sequence: CASREGNSPLHF. Incomplete CDR3 DNA: TGTGCCAGCAGAGAGGGCAATTCACCC.

This clone was detected many times. The sequenced fragment ends 3 residues before the CDR3 boundary, so the rest is inferred from the germline J gene. The chain carries TRBV6-1 and TRBJ1-2; maybe TRBD1 (5 bases). Germline V gene sequence: CDR1 MNHNS, CDR2 SASEGT. The CDR3 loop spans 15 amino acids. V shed 4 bases and J shed 3 bases, with 15 bases lying between them. CDR3 in amino acids: CASSAPGKLDYGYTF. Partial CDR3 DNA: TGTGCCAGCAGTGCCCCAGGGAAGTTGGACTATGGC.

This clone was observed at least ten times. The CDR3 end falls 3 residues outside the read, so it is completed with the germline J gene. This rearrangement joins TRBV7-9 to TRBJ1-2, with no clear D. Trimming pared 4 bases from V and 2 bases from J, leaving 8 bases between. Germline V gene data show CDR1 as SEHNR and CDR2 as FQNEAQ (reference sequence). This CDR3 has 13 amino acids. CDR3 bases read: TGTGCCAGCAGCTCGGACTTAAACTATGGC. It specifies CASSSDLNYG. The whole CDR3 reads CASSSDLNYGYTF. The full variable domain, completed using reference TRBV7-9 and TRBJ1-2, is DTGVSQNPRHKITKRGQNVTFRCDPISEHNRLYWYRQTLGQGPEFLTYFQNEAQLEKSRLLSDRFSAERPKGSFSTLEIQRTEQGDSAMYLCASSSDLNYGYTFGSGTRLTVV.

CDR3 DNA, as far as it was read: TGCGCCAGCAGCTCCTCCTCTAGCGGGTCCTCCTACAATGAG. Its protein product is CASSSSSSGSSYNE. The complete CDR3 reads CASSSSSSGSSYNEQFF. The V call is TRBV5-1, the J call TRBJ2-1; 8 bases map to TRBD2. The sequenced fragment ends 3 residues before the CDR3 boundary, so the rest is inferred from the germline J gene. This CDR3 spans 17 amino acids. Germline V lookup: CDR1 SGHRS, CDR2 YFSETQ. V lost 3 bases, J lost 0 bases, and 8 bases stayed unmatched.

This clone was seen a few times. The CDR3 end lies 3 residues beyond the end of the read and is filled in from the germline J gene. Additional DNA sequences in this sample encode the identical CDR3. The rearrangement joins TRBV7-8 to TRBJ1-5; maybe TRBD1 (6 bases). The CDR3 is 14 amino acids. With 5 bases removed from V and 9 bases from J, the gap between germline ends came to 17 bases. CDR1 and CDR2 from the germline V gene are SGHVS and FQNEAQ. The sequenced CDR3 bases are TGTGCCAGCAGCCCGGACAGCGTAGGGTGGCCC. As protein: CASSPDSVGWP. The entire CDR3 reads CASSPDSVGWPQHF.

This clone was seen only a few times. The CDR3 goes on 3 residues after the read ends, and that part is filled in from the germline J gene. The J gene is TRBJ2-7, the V gene TRBV7-8; 7 nucleotides agree with TRBD1. Trimming took 1 base from V and 1 from J; bases not matched to a gene: 7. Per the germline V gene, CDR1 is SGHVS and CDR2 is FQNEAQ. This CDR3 contains 16 residues. The CDR3 sequence is CASSLDHRGSSYEQYF. The CDR3 bases that were read are TGTGCCAGCAGCTTAGACCACAGGGGTTCTTCCTACGAG.

About this clone itself: The read falls 3 residues short of the CDR3 end, and the missing part is taken from the germline J gene. The chain uses TRBV6-7 and TRBJ2-2; TRBD2 might be the D (5 bases). TRBV6-7 is sorted into the ORF group, with uncertain function. V was trimmed by 8 bases and J by 3 bases, leaving 13 bases between them. The CDR3 sequence is 14 residues long. CDR3 sequence: CASARRGYTGELFF. Partial CDR3 DNA: TGTGCCAGCGCTCGAAGAGGGTACACCGGGGAG.

A remark on this clone: Read sequence stops 3 residues before the CDR3 end, and the germline J gene provides the missing end. The V gene is TRBV6-1, the J gene TRBJ1-6, with a weak D call TRBD1 (5 bases). The CDR3 consists of 15 residues. Trimming left V 0 bases short and J 9 bases short, with 12 bases between. Germline-derived CDR1 and CDR2 are MNHNS and SASEGT. This CDR3 is CASSEAWQGGSPLHF. CDR3 DNA, as far as it was read: TGTGCCAGCAGTGAAGCGTGGCAGGGAGGTTCACCC.

In regard to this clone: The DNA ends 3 residues before the CDR3 does, and the rest of the CDR3 is filled in from the germline J gene. The chain is built from TRBV7-8 and TRBJ2-7, with D possibly matching TRBD2 (5 bases). Germline V gene lookup returns CDR1 SGHVS and CDR2 FQNEAQ. The V end lost 5 bases, the J end lost 5 bases, and 10 bases lay between the germline ends. The CDR3 has 12 residues. CDR3 loop: CASSVGENEQYF. Partial CDR3 DNA: TGTGCCAGCAGCGTCGGGGAGAACGAG.

This clone was seen a few times. Read data end 3 residues before the CDR3 end; the end is taken from the germline J gene. The gene calls are TRBV19 and TRBJ2-2; unclear D gene. V lost 6 bases, J lost 0 bases, and 14 bases lay in between. The CDR3 sequence is 16 residues long. Germline V gene lookup returns CDR1 LNHDA and CDR2 SQIVND (reference sequence). CDR3 loop: CASRKGALANTGELFF. Partial CDR3 DNA: TGTGCCAGTAGGAAAGGAGCGTTAGCGAACACCGGGGAG. Based on the CDR3 plus reference TRBV19 and TRBJ2-2, the full variable domain is DGGITQSPKYLFRKEGQNVTLSCEQNLNHDAMYWYRQDPGQGLRLIYYSQIVNDFQKGDIAEGYSVSREKKESFPLTVTSAQKNPTAFYLCASRKGALANTGELFFGEGSRLTVL.

A remark on this clone: Read data end 3 residues before the CDR3 end; the end is taken from the germline J gene. V usage is TRBV2 and J usage is TRBJ2-5; 8 bases are a match to TRBD1. The ends lost 6 bases at V and 4 bases at J; junction bases unmatched: 7. The CDR3 extends over 14 amino acids. Germline CDR1 and CDR2: SNHLY and FYNNEI. The CDR3 DNA, read in part, is TGTGCCAGCAGCGCCGGGACAGGTAGAGAGACC. This sequence encodes CASSAGTGRET. The CDR3 as a whole reads CASSAGTGRETQYF.

This clone was recorded many times. From the germline J gene comes the end of the CDR3, since the read stops 3 residues before it. V usage is TRBV6-4 and J usage is TRBJ1-2; 8 bases match TRBD1. Trimming cost V 0 bases and J 2 bases; bases outside gene matches: 11. The CDR3 contains 18 residues. Per the germline V gene, CDR1 is MRHNA and CDR2 is SNTAGT. CDR3 in amino acids: CASSDSGGQGSLNYGYTF. The DNA read from the CDR3 is TGTGCCAGCAGTGACTCCGGCGGACAGGGCTCCCTGAACTATGGC.

This clone was counted only a few times. It may be a read error: a sequence one base away is much more abundant. With the read ending 3 residues before the CDR3 end, the germline J gene is used to fill in that end. Other nucleotide sequences in the sample specify the same CDR3. The chain joins TRBV7-6 to TRBJ2-7; possible D gene TRBD1, 5 bases. This CDR3 region has 12 residues. In germline, CDR1 is SGHVS, CDR2 FNYEAQ. V lost 5 bases and J lost 4, with 9 bases in between. CDR3 DNA, as far as it was read: TGTGCCAGCAGCATCCAGGGTTACGAG. Translated: CASSIQGYE. The CDR3 in its entirety is CASSIQGYEQYF. Looking up the rest from reference TRBV7-6 and TRBJ2-7 gives the full variable domain: GAGVSQSPRYKVTKRGQDVALRCDPISGHVSLYWYRQALGQGPEFLTYFNYEAQQDKSGLPNDRFSAERPEGSISTLTIQRTEQRDSAMYRCASSIQGYEQYFGPGTRLTVT.

This clone was picked up many times. The missing CDR3 end, 3 residues past where the read stops, is filled in from the germline J gene. This chain links TRBV20-1 with TRBJ2-7, with D tentatively TRBD2 (6 bases). The CDR3 runs 16 residues. From germline, CDR1 is DFQATT and CDR2 SNEGSKA (reference sequence). The germline V and J ends were trimmed by 5 bases and 0 bases, with 20 bases remaining between them. The CDR3 region is CSASRRGRATSYEQYF. The part of the CDR3 DNA that was read is TGCAGTGCTTCACGGAGGGGCAGGGCGACCTCCTACGAG.

In this sample, this clone turned up many times. Read data end 3 residues before the CDR3 end; the end is taken from the germline J gene. The chain links TRBV14 to TRBJ2-5; D not resolved. Trimming removed 4 bases at V and 4 bases at J, with 13 bases between. There are 14 residues in the CDR3. The germline V gene has CDR1 SGHDN and CDR2 FVKESK. This CDR3 is CASSLLGLRETQYF. Incomplete CDR3 DNA: TGTGCCAGCAGCCTCTTAGGGTTACGAGAGACC.

Comment on this clone: The DNA ends 3 residues before the CDR3 does, and the rest of the CDR3 is filled in from the germline J gene. This rearrangement joins TRBV19 to TRBJ1-1; the D gene is possibly TRBD1 (5 bases). The V gene lost 4 bases and the J gene lost 5 bases, with 26 bases spanning the gap. The CDR3 contains 18 residues. The germline V gene has CDR1 LNHDA and CDR2 SQIVND (reference sequence). CDR3 bases read: TGTGCCAGTAGTAGCGGGGGGAGGCTGGTTGAATTCGGGACTGAA. Translation: CASSSGGRLVEFGTE. The whole CDR3 sequence reads CASSSGGRLVEFGTEAFF.